Here is one TCR beta chain with its context. Its antigen is unknown. This sample stems from a study of cytomegalovirus exposure and HLA in healthy donors. V shed 6 bases, J shed 5 bases, and the junction held 14 bases outside the gene matches. CDR3 length equals 16 residues. CDR1 is MGHDK and CDR2 is SYGVNS in the germline V gene. General study findings and limits: Differences between HLA loci emerged in a later analysis of TCR association rates, with DRB1 most and HLA-C fewest.

Both 60 Vbeta primers and 13 Jbeta primers went into the PCR. The data were produced by immunoSEQ multiplex PCR, yet TCRdb's version contains in-frame clones alone and is incomplete. The sample consists of tens of thousands of clones, about 80% of them appearing once. Sequences were obtained from PBMCs. The TCR was taken from a male donor in good health and CMV-seronegative. The rearrangement links TRBV25-1 to TRBJ2-7; 9 bases are shared with TRBD2. In DNA, the CDR3 is TGTGCCAGCAGACACGCGGGAGGGGGCAAGGCCCACGAGCAGTACTTC. It specifies CASRHAGGGKAHEQYF.